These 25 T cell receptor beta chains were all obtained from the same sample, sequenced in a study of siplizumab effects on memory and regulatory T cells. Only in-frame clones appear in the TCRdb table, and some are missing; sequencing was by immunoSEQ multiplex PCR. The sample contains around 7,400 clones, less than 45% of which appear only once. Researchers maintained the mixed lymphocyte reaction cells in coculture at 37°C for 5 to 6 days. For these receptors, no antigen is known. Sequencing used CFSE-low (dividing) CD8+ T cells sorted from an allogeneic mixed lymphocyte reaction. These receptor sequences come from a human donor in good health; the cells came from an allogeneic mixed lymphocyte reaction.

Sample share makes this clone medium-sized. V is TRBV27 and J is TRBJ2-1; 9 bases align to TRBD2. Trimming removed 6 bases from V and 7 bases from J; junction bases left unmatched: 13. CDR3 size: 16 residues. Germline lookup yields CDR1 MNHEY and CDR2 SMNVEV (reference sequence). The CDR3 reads CASRLLGGRAVNEQFF. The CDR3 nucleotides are TGTGCCAGCAGGCTACTAGGCGGGAGGGCGGTTAATGAGCAGTTCTTC.

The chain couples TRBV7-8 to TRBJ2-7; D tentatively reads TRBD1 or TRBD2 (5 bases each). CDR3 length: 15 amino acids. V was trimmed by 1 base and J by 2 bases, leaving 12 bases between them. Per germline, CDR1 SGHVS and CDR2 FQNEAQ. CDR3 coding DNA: TGTGCCAGCAGCTTAGATTTGGGACCCACCTACGAGCAGTACTTC. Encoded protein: CASSLDLGPTYEQYF.

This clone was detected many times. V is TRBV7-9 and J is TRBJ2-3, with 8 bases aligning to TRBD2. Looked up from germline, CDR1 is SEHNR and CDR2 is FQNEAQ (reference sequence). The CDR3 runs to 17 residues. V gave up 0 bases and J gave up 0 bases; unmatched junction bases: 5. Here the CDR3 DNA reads TGTGCCAGCAGCTTAGCGTCGGCTAGCGGGAGCACAGATACGCAGTATTTT. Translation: CASSLASASGSTDTQYF.

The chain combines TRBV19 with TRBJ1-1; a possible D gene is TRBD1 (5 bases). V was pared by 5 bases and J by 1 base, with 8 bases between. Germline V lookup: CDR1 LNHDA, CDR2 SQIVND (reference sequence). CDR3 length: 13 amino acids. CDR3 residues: CASSLGQNTEAFF. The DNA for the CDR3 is TGTGCCAGTAGTTTGGGGCAGAACACTGAAGCTTTCTTT.

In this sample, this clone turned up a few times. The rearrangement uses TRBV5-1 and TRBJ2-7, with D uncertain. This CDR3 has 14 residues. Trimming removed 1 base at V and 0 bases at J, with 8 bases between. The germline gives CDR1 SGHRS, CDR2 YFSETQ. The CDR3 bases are TGCGCCAGCAGCTTGAAGGGTCCCTCCTACGAGCAGTACTTC. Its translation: CASSLKGPSYEQYF.

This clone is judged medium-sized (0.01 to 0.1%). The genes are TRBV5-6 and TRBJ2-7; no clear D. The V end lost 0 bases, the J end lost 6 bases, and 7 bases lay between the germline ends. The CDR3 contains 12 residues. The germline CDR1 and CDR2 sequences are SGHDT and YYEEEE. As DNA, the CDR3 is TGTGCCAGCAGCTTGGTGGGTCCCGAGCAGTACTTC. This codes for CASSLVGPEQYF.

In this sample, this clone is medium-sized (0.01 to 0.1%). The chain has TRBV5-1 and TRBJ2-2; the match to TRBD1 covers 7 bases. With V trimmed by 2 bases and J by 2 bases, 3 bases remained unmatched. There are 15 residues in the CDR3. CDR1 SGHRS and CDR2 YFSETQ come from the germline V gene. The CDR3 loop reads CASSFGTANTGELFF. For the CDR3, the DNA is TGCGCCAGCAGCTTCGGGACAGCCAACACCGGGGAGCTGTTTTTT.

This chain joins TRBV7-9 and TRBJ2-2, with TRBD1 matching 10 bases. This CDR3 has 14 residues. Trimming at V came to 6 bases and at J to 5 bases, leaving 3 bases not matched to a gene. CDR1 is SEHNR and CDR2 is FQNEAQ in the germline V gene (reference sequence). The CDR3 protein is CASRGQGTTGELFF. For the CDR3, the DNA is TGTGCCAGCAGGGGACAGGGGACGACCGGGGAGCTGTTTTTT.

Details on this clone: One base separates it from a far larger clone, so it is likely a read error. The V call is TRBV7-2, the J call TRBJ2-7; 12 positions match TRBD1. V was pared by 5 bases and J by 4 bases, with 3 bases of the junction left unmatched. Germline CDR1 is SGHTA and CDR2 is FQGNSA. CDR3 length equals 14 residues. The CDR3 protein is CASSPGQGAYEQYF. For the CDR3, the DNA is TGTGCCAGCAGCCCGGGACAGGGGGCGTACGAGCAGTACTTC.

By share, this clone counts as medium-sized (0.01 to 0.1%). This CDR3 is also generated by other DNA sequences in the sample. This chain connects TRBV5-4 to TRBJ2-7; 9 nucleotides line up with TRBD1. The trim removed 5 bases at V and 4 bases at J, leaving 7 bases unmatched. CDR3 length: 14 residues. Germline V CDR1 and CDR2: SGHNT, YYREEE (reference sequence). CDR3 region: CASSPGTGPYEQYF. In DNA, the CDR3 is TGTGCCAGCAGTCCCGGGACAGGGCCTTACGAGCAGTACTTC.

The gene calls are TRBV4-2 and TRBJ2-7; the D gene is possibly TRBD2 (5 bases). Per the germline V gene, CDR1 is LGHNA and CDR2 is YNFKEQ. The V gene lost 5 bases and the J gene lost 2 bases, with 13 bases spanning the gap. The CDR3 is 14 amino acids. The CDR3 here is CASSAGLGTYEQYF. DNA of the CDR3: TGTGCCAGCAGCGCAGGACTTGGGACCTACGAGCAGTACTTC.

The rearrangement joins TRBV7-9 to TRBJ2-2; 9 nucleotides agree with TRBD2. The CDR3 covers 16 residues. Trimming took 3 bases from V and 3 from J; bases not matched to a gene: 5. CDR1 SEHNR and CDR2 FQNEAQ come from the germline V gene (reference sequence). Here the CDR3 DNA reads TGTGCCAGCAGCTTCGGAGCGGGAGGTGACACCGGGGAGCTGTTTTTT. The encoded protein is CASSFGAGGDTGELFF.

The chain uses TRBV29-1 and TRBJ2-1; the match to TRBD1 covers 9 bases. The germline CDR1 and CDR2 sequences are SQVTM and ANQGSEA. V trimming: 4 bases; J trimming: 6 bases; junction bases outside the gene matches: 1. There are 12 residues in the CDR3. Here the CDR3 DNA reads TGCAGCGTTGGGGGACAGGGCAATGAGCAGTTCTTC. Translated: CSVGGQGNEQFF.

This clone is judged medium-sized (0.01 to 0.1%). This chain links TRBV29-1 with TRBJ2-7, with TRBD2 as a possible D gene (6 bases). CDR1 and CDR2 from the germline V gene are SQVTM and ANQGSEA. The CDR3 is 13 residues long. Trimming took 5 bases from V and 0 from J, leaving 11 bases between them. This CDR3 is CSVLGGSSYEQYF. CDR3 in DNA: TGCAGCGTTCTGGGAGGTAGCTCCTACGAGCAGTACTTC.

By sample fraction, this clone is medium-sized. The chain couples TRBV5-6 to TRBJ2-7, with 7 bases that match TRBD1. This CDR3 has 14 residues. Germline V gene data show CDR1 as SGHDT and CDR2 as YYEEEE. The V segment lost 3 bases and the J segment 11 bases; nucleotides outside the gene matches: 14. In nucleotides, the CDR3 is TGTGCCAGCAGCTACGGAATAGGGACAGCGTCGAAGTACTTC. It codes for CASSYGIGTASKYF.

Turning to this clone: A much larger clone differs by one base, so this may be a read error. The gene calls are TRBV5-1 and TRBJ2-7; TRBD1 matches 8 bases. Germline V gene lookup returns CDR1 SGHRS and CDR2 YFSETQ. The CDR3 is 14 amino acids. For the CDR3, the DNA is TGTGCCAGCAGCCCCGGGACAGGTCCCTACGAGCAGTACTTC. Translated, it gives CASSPGTGPYEQYF.

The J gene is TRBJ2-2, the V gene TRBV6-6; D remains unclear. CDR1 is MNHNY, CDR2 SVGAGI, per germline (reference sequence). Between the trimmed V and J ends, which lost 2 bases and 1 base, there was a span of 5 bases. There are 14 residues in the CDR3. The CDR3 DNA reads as TGTGCCAGCAGTTACGCAGAGAACACCGGGGAGCTGTTTTTT. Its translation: CASSYAENTGELFF.

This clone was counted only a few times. CDR3 DNA sequence: TGTGCCAGTAGTATAGGGGACAGGGGTCTCACAGATACGCAGTATTTT. Translated, it gives CASSIGDRGLTDTQYF. V and J are TRBV19 and TRBJ2-3, with TRBD1 matching over 10 bases. V lost 1 base to trimming and J lost 2 bases; unmatched junction nucleotides: 3. The CDR3 has 16 residues. The germline V gene encodes CDR1 LNHDA and CDR2 SQIVND (reference sequence).

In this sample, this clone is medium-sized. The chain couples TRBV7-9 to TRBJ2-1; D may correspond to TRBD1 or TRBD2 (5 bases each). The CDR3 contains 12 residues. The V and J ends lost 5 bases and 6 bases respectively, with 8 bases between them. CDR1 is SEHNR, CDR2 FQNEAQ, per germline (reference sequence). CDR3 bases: TGTGCCAGCAGCGAGGGGACCAATGAGCAGTTCTTC. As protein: CASSEGTNEQFF.

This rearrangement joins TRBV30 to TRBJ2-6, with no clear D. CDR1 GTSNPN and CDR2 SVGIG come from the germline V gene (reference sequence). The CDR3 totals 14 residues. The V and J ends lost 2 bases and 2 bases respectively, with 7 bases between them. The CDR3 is CAWSIGAGANVLTF. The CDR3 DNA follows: TGTGCCTGGAGTATTGGGGCTGGGGCCAACGTCCTGACTTTC.

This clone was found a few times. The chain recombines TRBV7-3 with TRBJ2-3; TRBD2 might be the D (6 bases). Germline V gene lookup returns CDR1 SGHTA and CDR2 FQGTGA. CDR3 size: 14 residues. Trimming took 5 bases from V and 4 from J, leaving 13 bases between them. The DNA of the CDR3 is TGTGCCAGCAGCCCGGGGGTTCGGGCAGATACGCAGTATTTT. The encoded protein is CASSPGVRADTQYF.

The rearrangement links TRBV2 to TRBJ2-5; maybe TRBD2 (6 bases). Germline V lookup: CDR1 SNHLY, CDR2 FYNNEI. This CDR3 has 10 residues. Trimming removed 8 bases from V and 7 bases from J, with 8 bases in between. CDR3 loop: CASEGGTQYF. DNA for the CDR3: TGTGCCAGCGAGGGAGGGACCCAGTACTTC.

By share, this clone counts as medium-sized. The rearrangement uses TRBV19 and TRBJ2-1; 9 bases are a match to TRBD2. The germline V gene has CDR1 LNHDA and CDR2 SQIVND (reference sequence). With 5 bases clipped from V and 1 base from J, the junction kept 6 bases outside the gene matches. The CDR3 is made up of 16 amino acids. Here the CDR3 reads CASSLTSGTSYNEQFF. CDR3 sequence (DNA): TGTGCCAGTAGTTTGACTAGCGGAACTTCCTACAATGAGCAGTTCTTC.

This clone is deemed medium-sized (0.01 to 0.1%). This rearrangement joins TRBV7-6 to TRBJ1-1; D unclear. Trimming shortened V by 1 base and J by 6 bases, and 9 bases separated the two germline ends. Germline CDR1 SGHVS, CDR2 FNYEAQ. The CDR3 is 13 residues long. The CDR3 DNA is TGTGCCAGCAGCTTAGGGGAAGCCGCTGAAGCTTTCTTT. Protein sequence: CASSLGEAAEAFF.

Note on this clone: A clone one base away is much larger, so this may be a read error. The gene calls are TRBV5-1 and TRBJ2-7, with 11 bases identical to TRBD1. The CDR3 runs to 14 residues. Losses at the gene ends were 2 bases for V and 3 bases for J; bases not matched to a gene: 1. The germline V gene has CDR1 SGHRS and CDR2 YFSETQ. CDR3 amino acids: CASSFGTGGYEQYF. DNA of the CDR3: TGCGCCAGCAGCTTCGGGACAGGGGGCTACGAGCAGTACTTC.